This T cell receptor (beta chain) comes out of a study of neoadjuvant anti-PD-1 for oral cavity cancer. Study overall: Nivolumab at 3 mg/kg was mostly given biweekly, three to four doses, pre-surgery. Patients without progression got a fourth dose around day 43.

Blood cells were analyzed directly, without culture or expansion. The data were produced by immunoSEQ multiplex PCR, yet TCRdb's version contains in-frame clones alone and is incomplete. The data show fewer than 20,000 clones, about 70% seen once. This CDR3 has 14 amino acids. Germline V gene data show CDR1 as SGHVS and CDR2 as FNYEAQ. With 2 bases removed from V and 4 bases from J, the gap between germline ends came to 12 bases. The V gene is TRBV7-6, the J gene TRBJ2-7, with unresolved D. The specimen was PBMCs, collected before nivolumab (anti-PD-1) treatment. The source is a person between 40 and 79 years old with oral cavity squamous cell carcinoma. Here the CDR3 DNA reads TGTGCCAGCAGCTTAATGGTAGGAGAGTACGAGCAGTACTTC. It codes for CASSLMVGEYEQYF.